These T cell receptor beta chains were read from a single sample in a study of cytomegalovirus exposure and HLA in healthy donors. Method: immunoSEQ multiplex PCR; TCRdb's copy keeps in-frame clones and lacks some. The table records 150,000 to 200,000 clones, about 80% of them present only once. The specimen was PBMCs. All receptors derive from a woman under 30 in good health and CMV-seropositive. Both conserved end residues are part of each CDR3. D genes are given only for firm matches. Size is omitted from some rows. Given values are once, few, many or a class for expanded clones.

V: TRBV6-1
size: once
D: -
J: TRBJ2-7
length: 11
DNA: TGTGCCAGCAGCCCATACAAAGAGCAGTACTTC
CDR3: CASSPYKEQYF

V: TRBV28
size: once
D: -
J: TRBJ2-7
length: 16
DNA: TGTGCCAGCAGTTTTACTTTCCGGATAGCCCATTACGAGCAGTACTTC
CDR3: CASSFTFRIAHYEQYF

V: TRBV5-4
size: -
D: -
J: TRBJ1-2
length: 14
DNA: TGTGCCAGCAGTAAGCCCCCTACCCTGAATGGCTACACCTTC
CDR3: CASSKPPTLNGYTF

V: TRBV6-4
size: -
D: -
J: TRBJ1-1
length: 13
DNA: TGTGCCAGCAGAACCGTTCCGGGCACTGAAGCTTTCTTT
CDR3: CASRTVPGTEAFF

V: TRBV7-9
size: many
D: -
J: TRBJ2-1
length: 14
DNA: TGTGCCAGCGGCCGGGAAAGCTCCTACAATGAGCAGTTCTTC
CDR3: CASGRESSYNEQFF

V: TRBV11-2
size: -
D: TRBD2
J: TRBJ2-5
length: 15
DNA: TGTGCCAGCAGCTTTAGACGGGGGGGTGTGGAGACCCAGTACTTC
CDR3: CASSFRRGGVETQYF

V: TRBV2
size: -
D: -
J: TRBJ1-5
length: 14
DNA: TGTGCCAGCAGGGCAGGCAATAGCAATCAGCCCCAGCATTTT
CDR3: CASRAGNSNQPQHF

V: TRBV9
size: once
D: -
J: TRBJ2-5
length: 14
DNA: TGTGCCAGCAGCGTAGGACCTATCAGGGAGACCCAGTACTTC
CDR3: CASSVGPIRETQYF

V: TRBV6-6
size: -
D: TRBD1
J: TRBJ2-1
length: 15
DNA: TGTGCCAGCAGTCAAGGACAGGGCTCCTACAATGAGCAGTTCTTC
CDR3: CASSQGQGSYNEQFF

V: TRBV9
size: -
D: -
J: TRBJ1-2
length: 14
DNA: TGTGCCAGCAGCCTAGAGGGGGAAAACTATGGCTACACCTTC
CDR3: CASSLEGENYGYTF

V: TRBV13
size: -
D: TRBD1
J: TRBJ1-2
length: 13
DNA: TGTGCCAGCAGCCCGGGACAGGGCCCTCTTGGGACCTTC
CDR3: CASSPGQGPLGTF

V: TRBV5-1
size: -
D: TRBD1
J: TRBJ2-7
length: 14
DNA: TGCGCCAGCAGCTTAATACAGGGGGCAAACGAGCAGTACTTC
CDR3: CASSLIQGANEQYF

V: TRBV6-1
size: -
D: TRBD1
J: TRBJ1-5
length: 16
DNA: TGTGCCAGCAGTGCCCGAGGGACAGCGGTGAATCAGCCCCAGCATTTT
CDR3: CASSARGTAVNQPQHF

V: TRBV6-1
size: -
D: -
J: TRBJ2-5
length: 13
DNA: TGTGCCAGCAGTGTCGGCCTGGGCGAGACCCAGTACTTC
CDR3: CASSVGLGETQYF

V: TRBV5-6
size: -
D: TRBD1
J: TRBJ2-5
length: 15
DNA: TGTGCCAGCAGCTTGGTTCAGGGGGTACAAGAGACCCAGTACTTC
CDR3: CASSLVQGVQETQYF

V: TRBV5-4
size: -
D: -
J: TRBJ1-3
length: 14
DNA: TGTGCCAGCAGCTTGCTGGGGTTAGCGGACACCATATATTTT
CDR3: CASSLLGLADTIYF

V: TRBV27
size: -
D: -
J: TRBJ2-5
length: 10
DNA: TGTGCCAGCTTACAAGAGACCCAGTACTTC
CDR3: CASLQETQYF

V: TRBV9
size: -
D: -
J: TRBJ2-7
length: 14
DNA: TGTGCCAGCAGCGTAGCTGAGCTTTCCTACGAGCAGTACTTC
CDR3: CASSVAELSYEQYF

V: TRBV4-1
size: -
D: TRBD1
J: TRBJ1-2
length: 16
DNA: TGCGCCAGCAGCCACGGAGGGACAGGGGAGCGAGATGGCTACACCTTC
CDR3: CASSHGGTGERDGYTF

V: TRBV29-1
size: -
D: -
J: TRBJ1-2
length: 15
DNA: TGCAGCGTTGAAGGGGACACTCGAAAGAAGTATGGCTACACCTTC
CDR3: CSVEGDTRKKYGYTF

V: TRBV13
size: -
D: -
J: TRBJ2-1
length: 15
DNA: TGTGCCAGCAGCTTAGATTCGGGAATTTACAATGAGCAGTTCTTC
CDR3: CASSLDSGIYNEQFF

V: TRBV15
size: -
D: TRBD1
J: TRBJ1-2
length: 15
DNA: TGTGCCACCAGCAGAGATGTAGGGGGCGCGTATGGCTACACCTTC
CDR3: CATSRDVGGAYGYTF

V: TRBV10-3
size: few
D: -
J: TRBJ1-2
length: 10
DNA: TGTGCTGTGTTCGGGGATGGCTACACCTTC
CDR3: CAVFGDGYTF

V: TRBV7-9
size: -
D: -
J: TRBJ1-2
length: 13
DNA: TGTGCCAGCAGCTTGGACAGAGCCTATGGCTACACCTTC
CDR3: CASSLDRAYGYTF

V: TRBV19
size: -
D: TRBD1
J: TRBJ1-3
length: 14
DNA: TGTGCCAGTAGTCCCACAGGGGCTGGAAACACCATATATTTT
CDR3: CASSPTGAGNTIYF

V: TRBV6-6
size: -
D: -
J: TRBJ2-3
length: 11
DNA: TGTGCCAGTGGGCGCACAGATACGCAGTATTTT
CDR3: CASGRTDTQYF

V: TRBV9
size: -
D: -
J: TRBJ1-2
length: 13
DNA: TGTGCCAGCAGCGTGGCGGGGTTGCGAGGCTACACCTTC
CDR3: CASSVAGLRGYTF

V: TRBV4-1
size: -
D: -
J: TRBJ1-3
length: 15
DNA: TGCGCCAGCAGCCAGACAGGTTTCTCTGGAAACACCATATATTTT
CDR3: CASSQTGFSGNTIYF

V: TRBV19
size: once
D: -
J: TRBJ1-5
length: 13
DNA: TGTGCCAGTCGGCCGGTTGGCGGATTAATCAGCGAATTT
CDR3: CASRPVGGLISEF

V: TRBV27
size: -
D: TRBD1
J: TRBJ2-5
length: 13
DNA: TGTGCCAGCGGGACAGCGACTCAAGAGACCCAGTACTTC
CDR3: CASGTATQETQYF

V: TRBV5-4
size: few
D: -
J: TRBJ1-2
length: 14
DNA: TGTGCCAGCAGCTTGGGGGGCAGGGGTGATGGCTACACCTTC
CDR3: CASSLGGRGDGYTF

V: TRBV5-1
size: -
D: -
J: TRBJ1-2
length: 11
DNA: TGCGCCAGCAGCGAGGGTTATGGCTACACCTTC
CDR3: CASSEGYGYTF

V: TRBV11-2
size: once
D: TRBD1
J: TRBJ1-1
length: 13
DNA: TGTGCCAGCAGCACCTACAGGGGGACTGAAGCTTTCTTT
CDR3: CASSTYRGTEAFF

V: TRBV5-1
size: -
D: -
J: TRBJ2-3
length: 14
DNA: TGCGCCAGCAGCGTAGCGAGTTACACAGATACGCAGTATTTT
CDR3: CASSVASYTDTQYF

V: TRBV4-1
size: -
D: TRBD2
J: TRBJ2-2
length: 15
DNA: TGCGCCAGCAGCCAATACACTAGCGTAACCGGGGAGCTGTTTTTT
CDR3: CASSQYTSVTGELFF

V: TRBV5-1
size: -
D: -
J: TRBJ2-5
length: 14
DNA: TGCGCCAGCAGCCCGGACTCCAAAGGAGAGACCCAGTACTTC
CDR3: CASSPDSKGETQYF

V: TRBV5-1
size: -
D: TRBD1
J: TRBJ1-1
length: 14
DNA: TGCGCCAGCAGCACAGGGGAGGTGAACACTGAAGCTTTCTTT
CDR3: CASSTGEVNTEAFF

V: TRBV28
size: -
D: -
J: TRBJ2-5
length: 12
DNA: TGTGCCAGCTCGGTCTTTCAAGAGACCCAGTACTTC
CDR3: CASSVFQETQYF

V: TRBV5-1
size: -
D: TRBD1
J: TRBJ1-2
length: 14
DNA: TGCGCCAGCAGCCTTTTTGACAGGGGATACGGCTACACCTTC
CDR3: CASSLFDRGYGYTF

V: TRBV13
size: -
D: TRBD2
J: TRBJ2-3
length: 15
DNA: TGTGCCAGCAGATCCATAGCGGGGGCCACAGATACGCAGTATTTT
CDR3: CASRSIAGATDTQYF

V: TRBV23-1
size: -
D: -
J: TRBJ1-6
length: 16
DNA: TGCGCCAGCGGGCTCCAGGGAAGCCCACATAATTCACCCCTCCACTTT
CDR3: CASGLQGSPHNSPLHF

V: TRBV11-2
size: -
D: TRBD1
J: TRBJ1-2
length: 14
DNA: TGTGCCAGCAGCTTCCGCGGACAGGGAGGCGGCTACACCTTC
CDR3: CASSFRGQGGGYTF

V: TRBV6-1
size: -
D: -
J: TRBJ1-2
length: 12
DNA: TGTGCCAGCAGGGAGTTCACAGGAGGCTACACCTTC
CDR3: CASREFTGGYTF

V: TRBV2
size: -
D: -
J: TRBJ1-1
length: 14
DNA: TGTGCCAGCATACTCAGGGAGGTAGGCACTGAAGCTTTCTTT
CDR3: CASILREVGTEAFF

V: TRBV19
size: -
D: TRBD1
J: TRBJ1-2
length: 14
DNA: TGTGCCAGTAGGAGGACAGGGGTGGGCTATGGCTACACCTTC
CDR3: CASRRTGVGYGYTF

V: TRBV11-2
size: -
D: -
J: TRBJ1-4
length: 13
DNA: TGTGCCAGCAGACCGGGTCCGAATGAAAAACTGTTTTTT
CDR3: CASRPGPNEKLFF

V: TRBV4-3
size: -
D: TRBD1
J: TRBJ2-2
length: 16
DNA: TGCGCCAGCAGCCAAGCGGGACAGGGTTTCGCCGGGGAGCTGTTTTTT
CDR3: CASSQAGQGFAGELFF

V: TRBV4-1
size: -
D: -
J: TRBJ2-1
length: 17
DNA: TGCGCCAGCAGCCAAGTCTCCGCGGGGACCTTGATGGATGAGCAGTTCTTC
CDR3: CASSQVSAGTLMDEQFF